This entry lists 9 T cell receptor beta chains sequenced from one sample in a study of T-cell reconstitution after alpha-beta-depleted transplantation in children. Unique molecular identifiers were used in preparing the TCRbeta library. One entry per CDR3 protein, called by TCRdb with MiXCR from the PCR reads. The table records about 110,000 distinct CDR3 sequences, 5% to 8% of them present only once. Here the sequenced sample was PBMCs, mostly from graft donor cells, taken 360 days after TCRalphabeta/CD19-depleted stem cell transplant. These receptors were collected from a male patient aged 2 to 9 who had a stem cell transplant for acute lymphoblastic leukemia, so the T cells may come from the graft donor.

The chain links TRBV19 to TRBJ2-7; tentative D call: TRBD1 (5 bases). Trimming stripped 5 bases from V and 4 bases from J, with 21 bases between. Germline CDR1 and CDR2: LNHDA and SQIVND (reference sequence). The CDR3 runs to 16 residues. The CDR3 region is CASSLSRTRNAYEQYF. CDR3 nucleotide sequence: TGTGCCAGTAGTTTGAGCCGGACAAGGAACGCGTACGAGCAGTACTTC.

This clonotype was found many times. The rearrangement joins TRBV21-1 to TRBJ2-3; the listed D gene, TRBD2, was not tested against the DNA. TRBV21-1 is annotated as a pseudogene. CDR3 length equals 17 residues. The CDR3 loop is CASSKDGTSGLTDTQYF. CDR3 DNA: TGTGCCAGCAGCAAAGATGGGACTAGCGGACTCACAGATACGCAGTATTTT.

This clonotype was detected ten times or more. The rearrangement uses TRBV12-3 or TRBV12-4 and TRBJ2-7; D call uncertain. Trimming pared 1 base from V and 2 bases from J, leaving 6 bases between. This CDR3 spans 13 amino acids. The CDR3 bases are TGTGCCAGCAGTTTAGTCGTCACCTACGAGCAGTACTTC. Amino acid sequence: CASSLVVTYEQYF.

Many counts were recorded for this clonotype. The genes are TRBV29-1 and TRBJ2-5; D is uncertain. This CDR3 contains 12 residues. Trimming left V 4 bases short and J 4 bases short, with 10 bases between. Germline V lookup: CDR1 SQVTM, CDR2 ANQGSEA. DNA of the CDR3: TGCAGCGTTGTACCTTTGCGAGAGACCCAGTACTTC. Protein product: CSVVPLRETQYF.

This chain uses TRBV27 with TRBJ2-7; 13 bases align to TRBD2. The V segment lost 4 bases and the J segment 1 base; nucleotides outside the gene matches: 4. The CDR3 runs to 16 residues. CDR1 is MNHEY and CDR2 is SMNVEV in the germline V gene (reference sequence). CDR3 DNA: TGTGCCAGCAGTTCACGGACTAGCGGGAGTTCCTACGAGCAGTACTTC. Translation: CASSSRTSGSSYEQYF.

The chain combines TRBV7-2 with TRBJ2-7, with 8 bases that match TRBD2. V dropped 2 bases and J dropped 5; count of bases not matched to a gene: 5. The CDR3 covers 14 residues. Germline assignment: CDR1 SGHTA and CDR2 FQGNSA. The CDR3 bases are TGTGCCAGCAGCTTACGTAGCGGGGTCAACGAGCAGTACTTC. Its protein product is CASSLRSGVNEQYF.

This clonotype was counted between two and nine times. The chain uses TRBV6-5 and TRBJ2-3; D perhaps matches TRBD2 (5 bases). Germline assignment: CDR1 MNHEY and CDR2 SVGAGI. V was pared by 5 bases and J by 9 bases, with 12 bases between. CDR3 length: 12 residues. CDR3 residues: CASSDNRGTQYF. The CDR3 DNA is TGTGCCAGCAGTGACAATAGAGGGACGCAGTATTTT.

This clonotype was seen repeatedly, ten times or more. CDR3 residues: CASSQNRDYEQYF. As DNA, the CDR3 is TGTGCCAGCAGCCAGAACAGGGACTACGAGCAGTACTTC. This chain links TRBV11-2 with TRBJ2-7, with a possible D match to TRBD1 (6 bases). The V end lost 5 bases, the J end lost 3 bases, and 11 bases lay between the germline ends. CDR1 and CDR2 from the germline V gene are SGHAT and FQNNGV. This CDR3 comprises 13 residues.

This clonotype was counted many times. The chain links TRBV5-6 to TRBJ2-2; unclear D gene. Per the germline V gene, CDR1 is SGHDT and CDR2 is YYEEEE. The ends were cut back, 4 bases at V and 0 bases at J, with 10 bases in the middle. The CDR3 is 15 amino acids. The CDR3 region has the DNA TGTGCCAGCAGCCCCCCAACAGCGAACACCGGGGAGCTGTTTTTT. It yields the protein CASSPPTANTGELFF.